These 29 T cell receptor beta chains share one sample of origin, sequenced in a study of shared clonotypes between healthy human individuals. TCRdb's copy holds only in-frame clones and misses some; the assay was immunoSEQ multiplex PCR. Of roughly 2.2 million clones in the sample, approximately 95% were seen once. Material for sequencing was naive CD4+ T cells from PBMCs. Subset indicated: CD45RA+ positively selected. Receptors were obtained from a man younger than 35 in good health. Some clones in this sample may be carry-over from other donors' samples.

This chain links TRBV18 with TRBJ2-4; 11 bases fit TRBD1. V lost 3 bases, J lost 0 bases, and 1 base stayed unmatched. Germline V gene lookup returns CDR1 KGHSH and CDR2 LQKENI. The CDR3 runs to 16 residues. Here the CDR3 DNA reads TGTGCCAGCTCACCCGGGACAGGGGGAGCCAAAAACATTCAGTACTTC. Translating it yields CASSPGTGGAKNIQYF. Full variable domain (outside the CDR3, taken from reference TRBV18 and TRBJ2-4): NAGVMQNPRHLVRRRGQEARLRCSPMKGHSHVYWYRQLPEEGLKFMVYLQKENIIDESGMPKERFSAEFPKEGPSILRIQQVVRGDSAAYFCASSPGTGGAKNIQYFGAGTRLSVL.

This chain links TRBV27 with TRBJ2-1; 12 bases are shared with TRBD2. The CDR3 length is 19 residues. After removal of 8 bases from V and 4 bases from J, the junction contained 18 bases not matched to a gene. Germline CDR1 MNHEY, CDR2 SMNVEV (reference sequence). CDR3 amino acids: CASYKKAYRLAGEYNEQFF. CDR3 nucleotides: TGTGCCAGCTATAAAAAAGCTTATAGACTAGCGGGAGAGTACAATGAGCAGTTCTTC.

The rearrangement joins TRBV19 to TRBJ1-2; a possible D gene is TRBD1 (6 bases). CDR3 length equals 14 residues. V lost 6 bases and J 0 bases, leaving 11 bases between the germline ends. Germline V gives CDR1 LNHDA, CDR2 SQIVND (reference sequence). CDR3 DNA: TGTGCCAGTAGGGGGGCTGGGGCTAACTATGGCTACACCTTC. Protein: CASRGAGANYGYTF.

J is TRBJ2-5 and V is TRBV7-8; 12 bases agree with TRBD2. V was pared by 7 bases and J by 2 bases, with 2 bases of the junction left unmatched. CDR1 SGHVS and CDR2 FQNEAQ come from the germline V gene. The CDR3 contains 14 residues. In DNA, the CDR3 is TGTGCCAGCACCGGACTAGCGGGGCAAGAGACCCAGTACTTC. Amino acid sequence: CASTGLAGQETQYF.

This sequence joins TRBV7-6 and TRBJ2-1, with TRBD2 identical over 8 bases. The CDR3 is 16 residues long. The V and J ends lost 1 base and 5 bases, in that order; junction bases with no gene match: 7. Germline V lookup: CDR1 SGHVS, CDR2 FNYEAQ. DNA of the CDR3: TGTGCCAGCAGCTTAGTGACGGGAGGGCTCCACAATGAGCAGTTCTTC. Protein: CASSLVTGGLHNEQFF. Filled out from reference TRBV7-6 and TRBJ2-1, the complete variable domain reads GAGVSQSPRYKVTKRGQDVALRCDPISGHVSLYWYRQALGQGPEFLTYFNYEAQQDKSGLPNDRFSAERPEGSISTLTIQRTEQRDSAMYRCASSLVTGGLHNEQFFGPGTRLTVL.

The V and J genes are TRBV12-5 and TRBJ1-5, with D hard to call. The CDR3 totals 13 residues. The germline CDR1 and CDR2 sequences are LGHNT and FRNRAP. V lost 5 bases to trimming and J lost 7 bases, with 12 bases between them. Here the CDR3 DNA reads TGTGCTAGTGGTCCCAAACCCCACCAGCCCCAGCATTTT. Its protein product is CASGPKPHQPQHF. Looking up the rest from reference TRBV12-5 and TRBJ1-5 gives the full variable domain: DARVTQTPRHKVTEMGQEVTMRCQPILGHNTVFWYRQTMMQGLELLAYFRNRAPLDDSGMPKDRFSAEMPDATLATLKIQPSEPRDSAVYFCASGPKPHQPQHFGDGTRLSIL.

This chain uses TRBV9 with TRBJ1-2, with 7 bases identical to TRBD1. Germline-derived CDR1 and CDR2 are SGDLS and YYNGEE. This CDR3 is built from 13 residues. V shed 3 bases, J shed 7 bases, and the junction held 6 bases outside the gene matches. DNA of the CDR3: TGTGCCAGCAGCGCCGGGACAGCTACTGGCTACACCTTC. Its translation is CASSAGTATGYTF.

The V gene is TRBV7-9, the J gene TRBJ1-6, with D possibly matching TRBD1 (6 bases). Looked up from germline, CDR1 is SEHNR and CDR2 is FQNEAQ (reference sequence). Trimming left V 1 base short and J 5 bases short, with 12 bases between. There are 16 residues in the CDR3. CDR3 sequence (DNA): TGTGCCAGCAGCTTAGTTCAGGGGAGGGATAATTCACCCCTCCACTTT. Protein sequence: CASSLVQGRDNSPLHF.

The chain links TRBV19 to TRBJ2-3, with D tentatively TRBD1 or TRBD2 (6 bases each). V shed 7 bases and J shed 4 bases, with 21 bases lying between them. CDR1 LNHDA and CDR2 SQIVND come from the germline V gene (reference sequence). The CDR3 is 16 residues long. For the CDR3, the DNA is TGTGCCAGTACTCTACCCGGGGGCGGTGCTCCAGATACGCAGTATTTT. Its translation: CASTLPGGGAPDTQYF. Supplemented by reference TRBV19 and TRBJ2-3, the full variable domain reads DGGITQSPKYLFRKEGQNVTLSCEQNLNHDAMYWYRQDPGQGLRLIYYSQIVNDFQKGDIAEGYSVSREKKESFPLTVTSAQKNPTAFYLCASTLPGGGAPDTQYFGPGTRLTVL.

With respect to this clone: Other DNA sequences from this sample encode an identical CDR3 as well. The gene calls are TRBV5-1 and TRBJ2-5; the match to TRBD2 covers 14 bases. The CDR3 has 16 amino acids. The trim removed 4 bases at V and 5 bases at J, leaving 7 bases unmatched. Germline V gene data show CDR1 as SGHRS and CDR2 as YFSETQ. The CDR3 nucleotides are TGCGCCAGCAGCCGCGGGACTAGCGGGAGTGGTGAGACCCAGTACTTC. The encoded protein is CASSRGTSGSGETQYF.

The chain carries TRBV7-2 and TRBJ1-5; D unresolved. Germline V gene lookup returns CDR1 SGHTA and CDR2 FQGNSA. V was trimmed by 1 base and J by 0 bases, leaving 7 bases between them. CDR3 size: 15 residues. The CDR3 coding sequence is TGTGCCAGCAGCTTAGTGAGCTATAGCAATCAGCCCCAGCATTTT. This encodes CASSLVSYSNQPQHF.

The genes are TRBV4-1 and TRBJ2-7; D is unclear. The germline gives CDR1 MGHRA, CDR2 YSYEKL. V lost 0 bases to trimming and J lost 6 bases, with 9 bases between them. The CDR3 length is 13 residues. CDR3 region: CASSQDPQREQYF. The CDR3 DNA reads TGCGCCAGCAGCCAAGATCCCCAGCGCGAGCAGTACTTC.

The V gene is TRBV7-2, the J gene TRBJ2-2; weak D call: TRBD2 (5 bases). Deletions cut 5 bases from V and 6 bases from J, with 16 bases between. CDR1 and CDR2 from the germline V gene are SGHTA and FQGNSA. This CDR3 is 15 amino acids long. The CDR3, as DNA: TGTGCCAGCAGCGTCTGGGGAGTCGTTCCCGGGGAGCTGTTTTTT. Its protein is CASSVWGVVPGELFF.

This sequence joins TRBV11-2 and TRBJ2-5; TRBD2 agrees at 8 bases. J was trimmed by 4 bases and V by 4 bases; bases with no gene match: 8. This CDR3 contains 15 residues. Germline V gene sequence: CDR1 SGHAT, CDR2 FQNNGV. CDR3: CASSSPRSGRETQYF. The CDR3 bases are TGTGCCAGCAGCTCCCCAAGGAGCGGGAGAGAGACCCAGTACTTC.

This chain uses TRBV18 with TRBJ2-1, with TRBD2 identical over 11 bases. The CDR3 contains 15 residues. Germline V gene data show CDR1 as KGHSH and CDR2 as LQKENI. J was trimmed by 5 bases and V by 6 bases; bases with no gene match: 6. The CDR3 spells CASSIAGGQNNEQFF. CDR3 DNA sequence: TGTGCCAGCTCCATAGCGGGAGGGCAAAACAATGAGCAGTTCTTC.

The V and J genes are TRBV5-6 and TRBJ2-7; possibly TRBD2 for D (6 bases). The CDR3 runs to 14 residues. V was shortened by 5 bases and J by 7 bases, with 19 bases between the two germline ends. Germline assignment: CDR1 SGHDT and CDR2 YYEEEE. CDR3 loop: CASRSGLSAGEQYF. CDR3 sequence (DNA): TGTGCCAGCAGAAGTGGACTGTCGGCGGGGGAGCAGTACTTC.

V is TRBV18 and J is TRBJ1-1, with D possibly TRBD1 on 5 matching bases. Germline CDR1 KGHSH, CDR2 LQKENI. Trimming pared 3 bases from V and 4 bases from J, leaving 12 bases between. The CDR3 is 14 residues long. The CDR3 sequence is CASSPGGGVTEAFF. In DNA, the CDR3 is TGTGCCAGCTCACCGGGAGGAGGGGTCACTGAAGCTTTCTTT.

The chain joins TRBV6-9 to TRBJ2-3; perhaps TRBD1 as D (6 bases). Looked up from germline, CDR1 is MNHGY and CDR2 is SVAAGI. Trimming left V 5 bases short and J 1 base short, with 16 bases between. The CDR3 consists of 16 residues. The CDR3 DNA reads as TGTGCCAGCAGTCCCTGGACAGATTTACGCACAGATACGCAGTATTTT. This translates into CASSPWTDLRTDTQYF.

J is TRBJ1-1 and V is TRBV28; D remains unclear. The CDR3 is 14 amino acids. Germline V lookup: CDR1 MDHEN, CDR2 SYDVKM. The V end lost 5 bases, the J end lost 1 base, and 11 bases lay between the germline ends. The CDR3 nucleotides read TGTGCCAGCAGTGGGCCACCTACGAACACTGAAGCTTTCTTT. Protein: CASSGPPTNTEAFF.

In nucleotides, the CDR3 is TGTGCCAGTAGTATGGGGGCGGCGAACTCCTACGAGCAGTACTTC. It is translated as CASSMGAANSYEQYF. The gene calls are TRBV19 and TRBJ2-7, with a weak D call TRBD1 (6 bases). The CDR3 totals 15 residues. The V gene lost 3 bases and the J gene lost 0 bases, with 12 bases spanning the gap. Germline-derived CDR1 and CDR2 are LNHDA and SQIVND (reference sequence).

The CDR3: CASTLGQLLLAGGPHEQYF. In DNA, the CDR3 is TGTGCCAGCACCTTGGGACAGCTCCTCTTAGCGGGAGGTCCCCACGAGCAGTACTTC. The chain joins TRBV11-2 to TRBJ2-7, with 10 bases identical to TRBD2. The V gene's germline CDR1 is SGHAT and CDR2 FQNNGV. CDR3 length: 19 residues. J lost 5 bases, V lost 7 bases, and 23 bases had no gene match. The full variable domain, with the rest looked up from reference TRBV11-2 and TRBJ2-7, is EAGVAQSPRYKIIEKRQSVAFWCNPISGHATLYWYQQILGQGPKLLIQFQNNGVVDDSQLPKDRFSAERLKGVDSTLKIQPAKLEDSAVYLCASTLGQLLLAGGPHEQYFGPGTRLTVT.

The sample holds one count of this clone. The chain couples TRBV18 to TRBJ2-1; TRBD1 matches at 7 bases. The junction had 6 bases not matched to a gene; V was cut back by 3 bases and J by 7 bases. This CDR3 region has 14 residues. From germline, CDR1 is KGHSH and CDR2 LQKENI. The CDR3 protein is CASSPTVGQNEQFF. The CDR3 coding sequence is TGTGCCAGCTCACCGACCGTGGGACAGAATGAGCAGTTCTTC.

V gene TRBV6-1 combines with J gene TRBJ1-1; tentative D call: TRBD1 (5 bases). CDR1 and CDR2 from the germline V gene are MNHNS and SASEGT. CDR3 length equals 16 residues. Deletions cut 1 base from V and 1 base from J, with 13 bases between. This chain's CDR3 is CASSEGAGRWNTEAFF. DNA for the CDR3: TGTGCCAGCAGTGAAGGGGCGGGACGGTGGAACACTGAAGCTTTCTTT.

The chain carries TRBV4-2 and TRBJ1-1; TRBD1 matches 8 bases. The length of the CDR3 is 13 residues. V was pared by 4 bases and J by 4 bases, with 2 bases of the junction left unmatched. The germline gives CDR1 LGHNA, CDR2 YNFKEQ. The CDR3, as DNA: TGTGCCAGCAGCCTTGACAGGGGCACTGAAGCTTTCTTT. It specifies CASSLDRGTEAFF.

The chain employs TRBV21-1 and TRBJ2-2; no check of the table's D call, TRBD2, against the DNA was made. TRBV21-1 is marked as a pseudogene. There are 16 residues in the CDR3. The CDR3 DNA is TGTGCCAGCAGCATTAGGGGACTCGCTAACACCGGGGAGCTGTTTTTT. Residues: CASSIRGLANTGELFF.

This rearrangement joins TRBV27 to TRBJ2-7; D uncertain. The CDR3 has 17 residues. V lost 7 bases and J lost 5, with 27 bases in between. Germline V gene lookup returns CDR1 MNHEY and CDR2 SMNVEV (reference sequence). In nucleotides, the CDR3 is TGTGCCAGCAAGGGTCGGCCGGCCCTGCTGGCAGGCGACGAGCAGTACTTC. It translates to CASKGRPALLAGDEQYF.

The rearrangement links TRBV28 to TRBJ1-2; D unclear. Germline assignment: CDR1 MDHEN and CDR2 SYDVKM. Trimming left V 2 bases short and J 1 base short, with 5 bases between. CDR3 length: 13 amino acids. Here the CDR3 DNA reads TGTGCCAGCAGTTTAGGGATTAACTATGGCTACACCTTC. Encoded protein: CASSLGINYGYTF.

This chain joins TRBV6-6 and TRBJ2-5, with a weak D call TRBD1 (5 bases). Germline-derived CDR1 and CDR2 are MNHNY and SVGAGI (reference sequence). The CDR3 runs to 14 residues. Trimming left V 6 bases short and J 5 bases short, with 16 bases between. CDR3 nucleotides: TGTGCCAGCAGCCGATCATGGGGCACGGAGACCCAGTACTTC. This gives the protein CASSRSWGTETQYF.

V gene TRBV29-1 combines with J gene TRBJ1-4; 8 nucleotides match TRBD1. With V trimmed by 7 bases and J by 11 bases, 9 bases remained unmatched. The germline V gene has CDR1 SQVTM and CDR2 ANQGSEA. The CDR3 covers 12 residues. The CDR3 protein is CSAQPTGEKLFF. The CDR3 DNA follows: TGCAGCGCCCAACCGACAGGGGAGAAACTGTTTTTT.